Shown below are 7 T cell receptor beta chains from a single sample sequenced in a study of blood T cell repertoires in COVID-19. Using immunoSEQ multiplex PCR, the repertoire was profiled, and TCRdb retains in-frame clones only, with some absent. The repertoire holds some 370,000 clones, about 90% seen once, with roughly 1.2% in the top ten. The sequenced sample was peripheral blood. These receptors were collected from a man in his forties with acute or convalescent COVID-19.

CDR3 coding DNA: TGTGCCAGCAGCCGAATTCCGGGACAGGGATCTGGCTACACCTTC. It codes for CASSRIPGQGSGYTF. The chain is built from TRBV7-3 and TRBJ1-2, with TRBD1 identical over 9 bases. The CDR3 has 15 residues. With 5 bases clipped from V and 7 bases from J, the junction kept 11 bases outside the gene matches. Germline V gives CDR1 SGHTA, CDR2 FQGTGA.

J is TRBJ2-2 and V is TRBV2, with D perhaps TRBD2 (6 bases). CDR1 and CDR2 from the germline V gene are SNHLY and FYNNEI. The CDR3 length is 15 residues. The ends were cut back, 3 bases at V and 6 bases at J, with 14 bases in the middle. The CDR3, as DNA: TGTGCCAGCAGTGACGTTTCCGGGAGAGCCGGGGAGCTGTTTTTT. This encodes CASSDVSGRAGELFF.

This chain uses TRBV29-1 with TRBJ2-6; 7 bases are a match to TRBD2. Germline V CDR1 and CDR2: SQVTM, ANQGSEA. The CDR3 runs to 15 residues. V lost 1 base to trimming and J lost 1 base; unmatched junction nucleotides: 1. This CDR3 reads CSVEGGGSGANVLTF. The CDR3, as DNA: TGCAGCGTTGAAGGGGGGGGTTCTGGGGCCAACGTCCTGACTTTC.

V usage is TRBV7-9 and J usage is TRBJ2-7; TRBD2 matches at 7 bases. CDR1 is SEHNR and CDR2 is FQNEAQ in the germline V gene (reference sequence). Trimming took 3 bases from V and 2 from J; bases not matched to a gene: 4. The CDR3 is 14 residues long. The CDR3 spells CASSLASGTYEQYF. The CDR3 region has the DNA TGTGCCAGCAGCTTGGCTAGCGGAACCTACGAGCAGTACTTC. The whole variable domain, remainder taken from reference TRBV7-9 and TRBJ2-7, is DTGVSQNPRHKITKRGQNVTFRCDPISEHNRLYWYRQTLGQGPEFLTYFQNEAQLEKSRLLSDRFSAERPKGSFSTLEIQRTEQGDSAMYLCASSLASGTYEQYFGPGTRLTVT.

The chain has TRBV28 and TRBJ1-4; D is ambiguous. Trimming pared 5 bases from V and 5 bases from J, leaving 15 bases between. Germline CDR1 reads MDHEN; CDR2 reads SYDVKM. CDR3 length equals 15 residues. The CDR3 reads CASSRTDTRNEKLFF. The CDR3 region has the DNA TGTGCCAGCAGTCGAACCGACACAAGAAATGAAAAACTGTTTTTT.

The chain is built from TRBV18 and TRBJ1-1, with 8 bases lining up with TRBD1. CDR1 is KGHSH, CDR2 LQKENI, per germline. The CDR3 has 14 residues. J lost 5 bases, V lost 2 bases, and 4 bases had no gene match. The chain's CDR3 is CASSPIDRGTEAFF. CDR3 sequence (DNA): TGTGCCAGCTCACCAATCGACAGGGGAACTGAAGCTTTCTTT.

This clone is a singleton in its sample. This chain uses TRBV28 with TRBJ1-2; D call uncertain. The germline gives CDR1 MDHEN, CDR2 SYDVKM. The CDR3 has 13 residues. V dropped 2 bases and J dropped 1 base, with 5 bases sitting between them. CDR3 in DNA: TGTGCCAGCAGTTTAGCAGTTAACTATGGCTACACCTTC. Amino acids: CASSLAVNYGYTF.